Presented here are 14 T cell receptor beta chains from one specimen sequenced in a study of blood T cell repertoires in COVID-19. This table comes from immunoSEQ multiplex PCR, and its TCRdb copy is limited to in-frame clones, with some not included. The sample lists about 250,000 clones, around four fifths occurring once. Specimen: peripheral blood. These receptors were obtained from a woman in her 70s with acute or convalescent COVID-19.

V is TRBV6-5 and J is TRBJ1-3; D possibly corresponds to TRBD1 (5 bases). CDR3 length: 16 residues. The germline gives CDR1 MNHEY, CDR2 SVGAGI. Between the trimmed V and J ends, which lost 2 bases and 0 bases, there was a span of 11 bases. The CDR3 region is CASSYGRAISGNTIYF. The CDR3 DNA reads as TGTGCCAGCAGTTACGGCAGGGCCATCTCTGGAAACACCATATATTTT.

This clone appeared once. CDR3 sequence (DNA): TGTGCCACATGGACAGGGAGCACTGAAGCTTTCTTT. Translating it yields CATWTGSTEAFF. The chain has TRBV6-5 and TRBJ1-1; 8 nucleotides match TRBD1. J was trimmed by 4 bases and V by 10 bases; bases with no gene match: 5. The CDR3 has 12 residues. CDR1 is MNHEY, CDR2 SVGAGI, per germline.

V usage is TRBV6-5 and J usage is TRBJ1-3, with D uncertain. This CDR3 has 16 amino acids. Trimming left V 2 bases short and J 1 base short, with 12 bases between. Germline values: CDR1 MNHEY, CDR2 SVGAGI. The CDR3, as DNA: TGTGCCAGCAGTTACACCCAGACGGGGTCTGGAAACACCATATATTTT. It specifies CASSYTQTGSGNTIYF.

The genes are TRBV7-2 and TRBJ1-1; D gene unclear. Germline assignment: CDR1 SGHTA and CDR2 FQGNSA. Trimming removed 1 base from V and 5 bases from J, with 8 bases in between. This CDR3 region has 13 residues. In DNA form, the CDR3 reads TGTGCCAGCAGCTTAGGTAGTAAGACTGAAGCTTTCTTT. Its translation: CASSLGSKTEAFF.

V is TRBV4-3 and J is TRBJ1-5; 7 nucleotides agree with TRBD1. The junction had 8 bases not matched to a gene; V was cut back by 4 bases and J by 5 bases. The V gene's germline CDR1 is LGHNA and CDR2 YSLEER. The CDR3 has 15 amino acids. The CDR3 region is CASSPNRGQHQPQHF. The CDR3 bases are TGCGCCAGCAGCCCTAACAGGGGTCAACATCAGCCCCAGCATTTT.

This rearrangement joins TRBV4-2 to TRBJ2-1; weak D call: TRBD2 (6 bases). The CDR3 has 13 residues. Per the germline V gene, CDR1 is LGHNA and CDR2 is YNFKEQ. V was trimmed by 8 bases and J by 4 bases, leaving 12 bases between them. This CDR3 is CASGAGLYNEQFF. CDR3 in DNA: TGTGCCAGCGGGGCGGGGTTATACAATGAGCAGTTCTTC.

The rearrangement joins TRBV10-3 to TRBJ1-5, with a possible D match to TRBD1 (6 bases). V shed 2 bases and J shed 4 bases, with 9 bases lying between them. The germline CDR1 and CDR2 sequences are ENHRY and SYGVKD. This CDR3 spans 14 amino acids. In DNA form, the CDR3 reads TGTGCCATCAGTGAGGGACAGTTAAATCAGCCCCAGCATTTT. Its translation: CAISEGQLNQPQHF.

The chain employs TRBV7-9 and TRBJ1-1; no definite D call. CDR1 SEHNR and CDR2 FQNEAQ come from the germline V gene (reference sequence). The CDR3 sequence is 13 residues long. Trimming removed 1 base at V and 4 bases at J, with 7 bases between. CDR3 nucleotide sequence: TGTGCCAGCAGCTTAGAACAGTCCACTGAAGCTTTCTTT. Its protein is CASSLEQSTEAFF. Full variable domain (missing parts from reference TRBV7-9 and TRBJ1-1): DTGVSQNPRHKITKRGQNVTFRCDPISEHNRLYWYRQTLGQGPEFLTYFQNEAQLEKSRLLSDRFSAERPKGSFSTLEIQRTEQGDSAMYLCASSLEQSTEAFFGQGTRLTVV.

The rearrangement uses TRBV5-4 and TRBJ1-2; maybe TRBD1 (6 bases). Germline V gene lookup returns CDR1 SGHNT and CDR2 YYREEE (reference sequence). The CDR3 has 14 residues. V lost 1 base and J 6 bases, leaving 13 bases between the germline ends. The CDR3 DNA follows: TGTGCCAGCAGCTTGAATTTGGGGGCGCATGGCTACACCTTC. Residues: CASSLNLGAHGYTF.

The chain recombines TRBV7-2 with TRBJ1-2; D gene unclear. The CDR3 has 16 residues. Germline CDR1 reads SGHTA; CDR2 reads FQGNSA. V was clipped by 2 bases and J by 2 bases, with 15 bases between them. CDR3 in amino acids: CASSLHWSTNNYGYTF. For the CDR3, the DNA is TGTGCCAGCAGCTTACACTGGTCTACGAACAACTATGGCTACACCTTC.

The V gene is TRBV3-1 (or the pseudogene TRBV3-2), the J gene TRBJ2-3; D remains ambiguous. The CDR3 consists of 15 residues. The germline V gene encodes CDR1 LGHDT and CDR2 YNNKEL (reference sequence). V lost 1 base, J lost 3 bases, and 11 bases lay in between. The CDR3 protein is CASSQGLGFTDTQYF. The CDR3 DNA reads as TGTGCCAGCAGCCAAGGGCTAGGATTTACAGATACGCAGTATTTT.

This clone was seen a single time. The chain recombines TRBV19 with TRBJ2-1; TRBD2 is a possible D gene (5 bases). From germline, CDR1 is LNHDA and CDR2 SQIVND (reference sequence). Trimming removed 8 bases at V and 7 bases at J, with 18 bases between. This CDR3 is built from 14 residues. CDR3 protein: CASFRLADTNEQFF. The CDR3 coding sequence is TGTGCCAGTTTTCGTCTAGCCGATACTAATGAGCAGTTCTTC.

This clone was counted a single time. The gene calls are TRBV29-1 and TRBJ1-1; unclear D gene. This CDR3 contains 11 residues. Between the trimmed V and J ends, which lost 7 bases and 3 bases, there was a span of 9 bases. CDR1 SQVTM and CDR2 ANQGSEA come from the germline V gene. The CDR3 spells CSGAVDTEAFF. The CDR3 DNA is TGCAGCGGAGCGGTGGACACTGAAGCTTTCTTT.

The gene calls are TRBV6-2 or TRBV6-3 and TRBJ1-2; D is unresolved. With 2 bases removed from V and 4 bases from J, the gap between germline ends came to 11 bases. Germline V gene sequence: CDR1 MNHEY, CDR2 SVGEGT. The CDR3 is made up of 14 amino acids. The CDR3 DNA follows: TGTGCCAGCAGTTACGGTACCGGGTTCTATGGCTACACCTTC. Its protein is CASSYGTGFYGYTF.